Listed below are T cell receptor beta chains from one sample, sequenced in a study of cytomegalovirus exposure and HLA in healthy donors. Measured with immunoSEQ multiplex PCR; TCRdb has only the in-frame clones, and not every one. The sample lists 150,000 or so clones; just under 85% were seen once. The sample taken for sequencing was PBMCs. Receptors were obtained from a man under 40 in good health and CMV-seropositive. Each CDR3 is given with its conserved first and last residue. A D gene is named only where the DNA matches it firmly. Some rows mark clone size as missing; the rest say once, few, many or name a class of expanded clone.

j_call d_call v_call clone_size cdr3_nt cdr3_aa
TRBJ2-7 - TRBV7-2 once TGTGCCAGCAGCTTAGGAGGGTTGATCTACTTCGAGCAGTACTTC CASSLGGLIYFEQYF
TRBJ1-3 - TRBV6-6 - TGTGCCAGCAGCGACGCGGCCCATACATTAGGGGACACCATATATTTT CASSDAAHTLGDTIYF
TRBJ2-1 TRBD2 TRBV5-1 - TGCGCCAGCAGCTTGGGGCTAGCGGGGGAATATGAGCAGTTCTTC CASSLGLAGEYEQFF
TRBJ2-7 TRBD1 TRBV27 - TGTGCCAGCAGTTTACGGGGACAGGCTCCCTACGAGCAGTACTTC CASSLRGQAPYEQYF
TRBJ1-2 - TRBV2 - TGTGCCAGCTTTTATGGACTCCACTACACCTTC CASFYGLHYTF
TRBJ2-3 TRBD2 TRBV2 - TGTGCCAGCAGTGAATTAATGGCGGGGGGAAGCACAGATACGCAGTATTTT CASSELMAGGSTDTQYF
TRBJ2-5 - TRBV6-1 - TGTGCCAGCAGTGCTCAAGAGACCCAGTACTTC CASSAQETQYF
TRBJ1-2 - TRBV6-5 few TGTGCCAGCAGGGTAGCATATAACTATGGCTACACCTTC CASRVAYNYGYTF
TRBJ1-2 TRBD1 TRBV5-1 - TGCGCCAGCAGCTTGGGGGGGACAGGGGACTATGGCTACACCTTC CASSLGGTGDYGYTF
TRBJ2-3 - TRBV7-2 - TGTGCCAGCAGCTTGGACTATTACACAGATACGCAGTATTTT CASSLDYYTDTQYF
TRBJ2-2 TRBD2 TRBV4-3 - TGCGCCAGCAGCCGAAGTTCGGGAAGCGGGGGGGCCAACACCGGGGAGCTGTTTTTT CASSRSSGSGGANTGELFF
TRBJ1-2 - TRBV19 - TGTGCCAGTAGTATCTCCTCGGAGGTATTGGGCTATGGCTACACCTTC CASSISSEVLGYGYTF
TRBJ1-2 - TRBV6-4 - TGTGCCAGCAGTGACTCCGGACAGGGCTACACCTTC CASSDSGQGYTF
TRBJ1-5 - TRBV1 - TGCACCAGCAGCCAAGAAAGGGGCAGGGGCAGGGGGCGAAAAGACAATCAGCCCCAGCATTTT CTSSQERGRGRGRKDNQPQHF
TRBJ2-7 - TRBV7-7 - TGTGCTAGCAGCCCCTACGGGTCCTACGAGCAGTACTTC CASSPYGSYEQYF
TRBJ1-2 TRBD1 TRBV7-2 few TGTGCCAGCAGTTCGGACAGGGGGAATGGCTACACCTTC CASSSDRGNGYTF
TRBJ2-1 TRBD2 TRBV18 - TGTGCCAGCTCACCCGAGGGACTAGCGGGGGCTAGGAGAGTCTTC CASSPEGLAGARRVF
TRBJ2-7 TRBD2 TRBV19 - TGTGCCAGCGACTTTGCGGGGGGTGAGCAGTACTTC CASDFAGGEQYF
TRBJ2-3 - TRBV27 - TGTGCCAGCAGTTTGAATATTGTAGTGTCCACAGATACGCAGTATTTT CASSLNIVVSTDTQYF
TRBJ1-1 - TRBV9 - TGTGCCAGCGGCGAGGGGGACCCGAACACTGAAGCTTTCTTT CASGEGDPNTEAFF
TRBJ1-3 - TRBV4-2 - TGTGCCAGCAGCCAAGACATGGCAGGGGCTGGAAACACCATATATTTT CASSQDMAGAGNTIYF
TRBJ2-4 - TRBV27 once TGTGCCAGCGCCGGTGGCAAAAACATTCAGTACTTC CASAGGKNIQYF
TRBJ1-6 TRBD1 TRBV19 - TGTGCCATCGGGACAGGGTATAATTCACCCCTCCACTTT CAIGTGYNSPLHF
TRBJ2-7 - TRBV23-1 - TGCGCCAGCAGGGAGGGCTACGAGCAGTACTTC CASREGYEQYF
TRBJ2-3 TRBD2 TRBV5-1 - TGCGCCAGCATGTCCCAAGCGGGGTCGGCAGATACGCAGTATTTT CASMSQAGSADTQYF
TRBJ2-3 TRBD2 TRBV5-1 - TGCGCCAGCAGCCCGGAATGGCGGGGGGGCGGGACAGATACGCAGTATTTT CASSPEWRGGGTDTQYF
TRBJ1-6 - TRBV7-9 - TGTGCCAGCAGCTTAGCTAGTTTAAATTCACCCCTCCACTTT CASSLASLNSPLHF
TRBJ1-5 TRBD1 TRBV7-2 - TGTGCCAGCAGCAGGGACAGCCTATCCGGTCAGCCCCAGCATTTT CASSRDSLSGQPQHF
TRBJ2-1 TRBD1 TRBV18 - TGTGCCAGCTCACCGGGACAGGGGGGCTACAATGAGCAGTTCTTC CASSPGQGGYNEQFF
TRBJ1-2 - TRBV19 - TGTGCCAGTAGTATTCTGGGGGCGCGGGACTATGGCTACACCTTC CASSILGARDYGYTF
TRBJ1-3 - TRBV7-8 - TGTGCCAGCAGCTCCGAGAGGGGGACCATATATTTT CASSSERGTIYF
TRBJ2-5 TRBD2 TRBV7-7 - TGTGCTAGCAGCTTAGGAACTAGCGCTGAGACCCAGTACTTC CASSLGTSAETQYF
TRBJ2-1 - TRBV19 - TGTGCCAGTAGTATAGGGCGGCTACCCGAGCAGTTCTTC CASSIGRLPEQFF
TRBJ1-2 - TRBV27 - TGTGCCAGCAGTTTAGGCCCCGGGGGGCTGAATGGCTACACCTTC CASSLGPGGLNGYTF
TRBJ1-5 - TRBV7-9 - TGTGCCAGCAGCGACCGGACAGCGAATCAGCCCCAGCATTTT CASSDRTANQPQHF
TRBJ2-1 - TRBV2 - TGTGCCAGCACCCGAGGGGGGGGGCTCGATGAGCAGTTCTTC CASTRGGGLDEQFF
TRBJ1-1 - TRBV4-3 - TGCGCCAGCAGCCAAGATCCGGACAGTGTAAACACTGAAGCTTTCTTT CASSQDPDSVNTEAFF
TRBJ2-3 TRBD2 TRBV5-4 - TGTGCCAGCAGCTCAACTAGCGGGGGGGTGACAGATACGCAGTATTTT CASSSTSGGVTDTQYF
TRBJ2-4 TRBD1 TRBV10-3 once TGTGCCATCAGTGAGTCGTTCCAGGGGGTAAACATTCAGTACTTC CAISESFQGVNIQYF
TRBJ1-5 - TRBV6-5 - TGTGCCAGCAGTCAAGTGCAAGCACAGTCCCAGCATTTT CASSQVQAQSQHF